These 13 T cell receptor beta chains were all obtained from the same sample, sequenced in a study of human T cells and chemical hapten exposure. TCRdb re-analysed the RACE reads in MiXCR, keeping a single row per CDR3 protein. The sample has tens of thousands of distinct CDR3 sequences; around 10% are singletons. The time point was: patch test 3, about 24 weeks after DPC sensitization. Treatment noted: therapeutic diphenylcyclopropenone sensitization with weekly scalp DPC. The source was whole blood, collected in connection with sensitization to the hapten diphenylcyclopropenone (DPC). These receptors all stem from a woman aged 50 to 65 with alopecia areata. Some clones in this sample may be carry-over from other donors' samples.

CDR3 DNA: TGTGCCAGCAGCTTTGACAGAAGCCCTTATGGCTACACCTTC. Its protein is CASSFDRSPYGYTF. The chain has TRBV7-2 and TRBJ1-2, with a tentative D call TRBD1 (5 bases). V lost 3 bases and J 5 bases, leaving 13 bases between the germline ends. This CDR3 is built from 14 residues. Germline V gene lookup returns CDR1 SGHTA and CDR2 FQGNSA.

This clonotype has ten or more counts. The chain combines TRBV29-1 with TRBJ2-1; D is unclear. Germline lookup yields CDR1 SQVTM and CDR2 ANQGSEA. The CDR3 loop spans 14 amino acids. V was clipped by 6 bases and J by 2 bases, with 14 bases between them. The CDR3 sequence: CSVTETSTYNEQFF. CDR3 DNA sequence: TGCAGCGTAACAGAGACCTCTACCTACAATGAGCAGTTCTTC.

This clonotype was seen many times. The V gene is TRBV4-1, the J gene TRBJ2-3; possible D gene TRBD2, 5 bases. Trimming cost V 1 base and J 0 bases, with 11 bases left between them. CDR3 length: 16 residues. CDR1 is MGHRA, CDR2 YSYEKL, per germline. The CDR3 spells CASSQGSGPSTDTQYF. In nucleotides, the CDR3 is TGCGCCAGCAGCCAAGGAAGCGGACCTAGCACAGATACGCAGTATTTT.

There are many counts of this clonotype. V and J are TRBV5-6 and TRBJ2-7; either TRBD1 or TRBD2 may supply D (7 bases each). Trimming shortened V by 4 bases and J by 2 bases, and 16 bases separated the two germline ends. The CDR3 totals 15 residues. Germline V gene data show CDR1 as SGHDT and CDR2 as YYEEEE. This CDR3 reads CASSGRGTVPYEQYF. The CDR3 DNA sequence: TGTGCCAGCAGCGGGAGGGGGACAGTACCCTACGAGCAGTACTTC.

The genes are TRBV11-2 and TRBJ2-6; D is perhaps TRBD1 (5 bases). Trimming took off 1 base at V and 2 bases at J, with 6 bases between the two ends. The CDR3 has 15 residues. The V gene's germline CDR1 is SGHAT and CDR2 FQNNGV. The CDR3 spells CASSLAGTGANVLTF. In DNA, the CDR3 is TGTGCCAGCAGCTTAGCAGGGACTGGGGCCAACGTCCTGACTTTC. Drawing the rest from reference TRBV11-2 and TRBJ2-6, the complete variable domain is EAGVAQSPRYKIIEKRQSVAFWCNPISGHATLYWYQQILGQGPKLLIQFQNNGVVDDSQLPKDRFSAERLKGVDSTLKIQPAKLEDSAVYLCASSLAGTGANVLTFGAGSRLTVL.

This clonotype was detected many times. The chain links TRBV5-6 to TRBJ1-1; D remains unclear. The CDR3 has 15 residues. CDR1 and CDR2 (germline): SGHDT, YYEEEE. V lost 4 bases to trimming and J lost 3 bases, with 16 bases between them. The CDR3 DNA follows: TGTGCCAGCAGCCTTGTTGGGAGGGTCGACACTGAAGCTTTCTTT. This sequence encodes CASSLVGRVDTEAFF.

The chain joins TRBV28 to TRBJ2-3; TRBD1 matches 8 bases. The germline V gene has CDR1 MDHEN and CDR2 SYDVKM. The ends lost 2 bases at V and 4 bases at J; junction bases unmatched: 11. The length of the CDR3 is 17 residues. The DNA of the CDR3 is TGTGCCAGCAGTTTACACAAATGGACAGGGAGGTCAGATACGCAGTATTTT. This codes for CASSLHKWTGRSDTQYF. The complete variable domain, with remaining parts taken from reference TRBV28 and TRBJ2-3, reads DVKVTQSSRYLVKRTGEKVFLECVQDMDHENMFWYRQDPGLGLRLIYFSYDVKMKEKGDIPEGYSVSREKKERFSLILESASTNQTSMYLCASSLHKWTGRSDTQYFGPGTRLTVL.

The chain recombines TRBV18 with TRBJ2-5, with 8 bases aligning to TRBD1. CDR1 is KGHSH, CDR2 LQKENI, per germline. V was clipped by 3 bases and J by 1 base; unmatched bases: 4. The CDR3 runs 15 residues. The DNA of the CDR3 is TGTGCCAGCTCACCCGGACAGGGCGTCCAAGAGACCCAGTACTTC. As protein: CASSPGQGVQETQYF.

The rearrangement links TRBV6-2 or TRBV6-3 to TRBJ2-1, with D possibly matching TRBD2 (5 bases). Trimming took off 5 bases at V and 7 bases at J, with 18 bases between the two ends. Germline-derived CDR1 and CDR2 are MNHEY and SVGEGT. The CDR3 has 15 amino acids. The DNA for the CDR3 is TGTGCCAGCAGTCCTGACTTAGCGCTCTCTAATGAGCAGTTCTTC. Translation gives CASSPDLALSNEQFF.

This clonotype was recorded at least ten times. The V call is TRBV7-9, the J call TRBJ1-2; unclear D gene. Per germline, CDR1 SEHNR and CDR2 FQNEAQ (reference sequence). The CDR3 runs to 12 residues. V lost 5 bases to trimming and J lost 4 bases, with 8 bases between them. CDR3 sequence: CASSEQVYGYTF. CDR3 sequence (DNA): TGTGCCAGCAGCGAGCAAGTCTATGGCTACACCTTC.

Concerning this clonotype: This may be a read error: a much more frequent sequence differs by one nucleotide. The chain has TRBV18 and TRBJ1-6; D not certain. The germline gives CDR1 KGHSH, CDR2 LQKENI. CDR3 length equals 14 residues. Trimming shortened V by 7 bases and J by 7 bases, and 14 bases separated the two germline ends. CDR3 sequence reads: CASFLRAENSPLHF. The CDR3 bases are TGTGCCAGCTTCTTGAGGGCAGAGAATTCACCCCTCCACTTT.

The rearrangement links TRBV3-1 to TRBJ2-1, with 11 bases identical to TRBD2. The germline V gene encodes CDR1 LGHDT and CDR2 YNNKEL (reference sequence). The CDR3 totals 16 residues. With 1 base clipped from V and 4 bases from J, the junction kept 3 bases outside the gene matches. The CDR3 loop is CASSQGLAGIYNEQFF. As DNA, the CDR3 is TGTGCCAGCAGCCAAGGACTAGCGGGAATTTACAATGAGCAGTTCTTC.

The chain combines TRBV6-2 or TRBV6-3 with TRBJ2-1, with 7 nucleotides matching TRBD2. V trimming: 7 bases; J trimming: 9 bases; junction bases outside the gene matches: 9. The germline CDR1 and CDR2 sequences are MNHEY and SVGEGT. There are 13 residues in the CDR3. The CDR3 DNA follows: TGTGCCAGCAACCTCCGACTAGCTTCTGAGCAGTTCTTC. The encoded protein is CASNLRLASEQFF.